This T cell receptor (beta chain) appears in the sequencing data of a study of shared clonotypes between healthy human individuals. Notes on this clone: Antigen: not known.

Study findings and constraints: Since donors were few, the genetic and exposure-history diversity represented was limited. Naive subsets generally exceeded memory subsets in estimated richness.

Germline assignment: CDR1 LGHNA and CDR2 YSLEER. The CDR3 has 17 amino acids. After removal of 0 bases from V and 2 bases from J, the junction contained 7 bases not matched to a gene. Libraries were prepared by immunoSEQ multiplex PCR; TCRdb keeps only in-frame clonotypes and omits some of them. The sample lists nearly 1 million clones, roughly 72% occurring once. Sequencing input: memory CD4+ T cells sorted from blood. The subset: CD45RA-negative fraction. The receptor was isolated from a man younger than 35 in good health. The chain uses TRBV4-3 and TRBJ2-3, with 8 bases lining up with TRBD2. DNA for the CDR3: TGCGCCAGCAGCCAAGATCGGGGCGGGGGGTTCACAGATACGCAGTATTTT. Its protein product is CASSQDRGGGFTDTQYF.